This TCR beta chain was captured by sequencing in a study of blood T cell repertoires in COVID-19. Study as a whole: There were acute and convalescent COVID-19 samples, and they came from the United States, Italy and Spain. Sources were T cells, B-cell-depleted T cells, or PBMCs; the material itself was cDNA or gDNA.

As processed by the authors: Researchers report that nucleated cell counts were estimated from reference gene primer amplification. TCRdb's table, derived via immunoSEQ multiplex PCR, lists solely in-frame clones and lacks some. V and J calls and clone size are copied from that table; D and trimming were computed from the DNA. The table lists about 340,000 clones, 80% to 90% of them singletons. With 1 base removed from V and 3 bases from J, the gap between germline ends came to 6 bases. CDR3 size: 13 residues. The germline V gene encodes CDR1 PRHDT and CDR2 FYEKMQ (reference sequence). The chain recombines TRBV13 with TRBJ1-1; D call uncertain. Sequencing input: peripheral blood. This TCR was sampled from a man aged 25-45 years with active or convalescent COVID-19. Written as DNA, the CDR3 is TGTGCCAGCAGCTTAGAACAGTACACTGAAGCTTTCTTT. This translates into CASSLEQYTEAFF.